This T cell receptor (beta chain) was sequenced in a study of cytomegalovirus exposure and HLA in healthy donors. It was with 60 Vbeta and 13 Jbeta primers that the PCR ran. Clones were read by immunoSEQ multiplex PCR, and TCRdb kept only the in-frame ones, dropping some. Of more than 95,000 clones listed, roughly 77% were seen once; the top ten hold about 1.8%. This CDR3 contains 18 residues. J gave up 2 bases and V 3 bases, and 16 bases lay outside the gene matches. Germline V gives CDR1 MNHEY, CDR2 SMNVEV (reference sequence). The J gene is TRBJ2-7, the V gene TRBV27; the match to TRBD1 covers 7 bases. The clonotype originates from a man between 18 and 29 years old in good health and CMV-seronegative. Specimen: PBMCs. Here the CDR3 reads CASSFSVLRRDSPYEQYF. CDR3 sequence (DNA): TGTGCCAGCAGTTTTTCTGTGTTACGCCGGGACAGCCCCTACGAGCAGTACTTC.